A single sample gave rise to the 32 T cell receptor beta chains below, sequenced in a study of cytomegalovirus exposure and HLA in healthy donors. PCR amplification relied on 60 Vbeta primers (plus 13 Jbeta primers). Profiling relied on immunoSEQ multiplex PCR, and the TCRdb table lists in-frame clones only, not all of them. The profile covers a few hundred thousand clones, with over 60% appearing a single time and around 15% taken by the ten largest. Sequencing was done on a sample of PBMCs. These receptor sequences come from a man aged 40-55 years in good health and CMV-seronegative.

CDR3 sequence: CASSPTSNGEQFF. The DNA of the CDR3 is TGTGCCAGTAGTCCGACTAGTAACGGTGAGCAGTTCTTC. J is TRBJ2-1 and V is TRBV19; possible D gene TRBD2, 6 bases. CDR3 length: 13 residues. From germline, CDR1 is LNHDA and CDR2 SQIVND (reference sequence). V gave up 5 bases and J gave up 9 bases, with 14 bases separating them.

In this sample, this clone turned up once. The chain couples TRBV2 to TRBJ2-4; 7 bases are shared with TRBD2. Trimming at V came to 6 bases and at J to 0 bases, leaving 20 bases not matched to a gene. The CDR3 contains 20 residues. CDR1 is SNHLY and CDR2 is FYNNEI in the germline V gene. CDR3 loop: CASRREASGSNFIAKNIQYF. The CDR3 region has the DNA TGTGCCAGCAGGCGAGAGGCTAGCGGCAGCAATTTTATAGCCAAAAACATTCAGTACTTC.

The rearrangement uses TRBV7-9 and TRBJ1-5; D possibly corresponds to TRBD1 (5 bases). V lost 8 bases, J lost 2 bases, and 10 bases lay in between. CDR1 SEHNR and CDR2 FQNEAQ come from the germline V gene (reference sequence). This CDR3 has 13 residues. CDR3: CASQGIGNQPQHF. CDR3 nucleotide sequence: TGTGCCAGCCAGGGTATAGGCAATCAGCCCCAGCATTTT.

The V gene is TRBV7-9, the J gene TRBJ1-1; D call uncertain. CDR3 length: 13 residues. Deletions cut 7 bases from V and 4 bases from J, with 13 bases between. CDR1 and CDR2 (germline): SEHNR, FQNEAQ (reference sequence). CDR3 region: CASTFPRSTEAFF. DNA for the CDR3: TGTGCCAGCACTTTCCCTCGGAGCACTGAAGCTTTCTTT.

The chain uses TRBV6-5 and TRBJ1-2, with 7 nucleotides matching TRBD1. There are 15 residues in the CDR3. J was trimmed by 2 bases and V by 4 bases; bases with no gene match: 7. Germline V gene lookup returns CDR1 MNHEY and CDR2 SVGAGI. CDR3 in amino acids: CASSSPDRANYGYTF. The CDR3, as DNA: TGTGCCAGCAGTTCCCCTGACAGGGCGAACTATGGCTACACCTTC.

The chain is built from TRBV28 and TRBJ2-7, with TRBD1 matching 7 bases. V dropped 1 base and J dropped 6; count of bases not matched to a gene: 3. CDR1 MDHEN and CDR2 SYDVKM come from the germline V gene. The CDR3 sequence is 13 residues long. CDR3 loop: CASSLSHRGEQYF. The CDR3 region has the DNA TGTGCCAGCAGTTTATCTCACAGGGGCGAGCAGTACTTC.

This clone was detected a few times. This chain links TRBV28 with TRBJ2-1; D gene uncertain. Deletions cut 2 bases from V and 5 bases from J, with 13 bases between. CDR3 length equals 15 residues. Looked up from germline, CDR1 is MDHEN and CDR2 is SYDVKM. DNA for the CDR3: TGTGCCAGCAGTTTAGGGCAGGTGTCCAACAATGAGCAGTTCTTC. This translates into CASSLGQVSNNEQFF.

The chain is built from TRBV7-3 and TRBJ2-1; no firm D call. The ends were cut back, 5 bases at V and 6 bases at J, with 17 bases in the middle. The CDR3 is 15 amino acids. In germline, CDR1 is SGHTA, CDR2 FQGTGA. CDR3 nucleotide sequence: TGTGCCAGCAGCCCCCACGGTGACTTCAGCAATGAGCAGTTCTTC. This encodes CASSPHGDFSNEQFF.

The chain has TRBV19 and TRBJ1-1, with D unclear. Trimming cost V 6 bases and J 1 base, with 9 bases left between them. The CDR3 has 13 residues. Germline V CDR1 and CDR2: LNHDA, SQIVND (reference sequence). The CDR3 DNA reads as TGTGCCAGTAGCTGGCGGGGGAACACTGAAGCTTTCTTT. It specifies CASSWRGNTEAFF.

The chain recombines TRBV4-1 with TRBJ1-5; weak D call: TRBD1 (5 bases). The CDR3 is 16 residues long. The V and J ends lost 0 bases and 2 bases respectively, with 11 bases between them. Looked up from germline, CDR1 is MGHRA and CDR2 is YSYEKL. The CDR3 nucleotides read TGCGCCAGCAGCCAAGAAACGGGACTTCGCAATCAGCCCCAGCATTTT. Translating it yields CASSQETGLRNQPQHF.

In this sample, this clone turned up once. The V and J genes are TRBV5-1 and TRBJ1-2; TRBD1 might be the D (6 bases). Germline V gene sequence: CDR1 SGHRS, CDR2 YFSETQ. V was pared by 0 bases and J by 9 bases, with 15 bases between. The CDR3 is 14 amino acids. As DNA, the CDR3 is TGCGCCAGCAGCTTGGGCCCAGGGGATAGGAGCTACACCTTC. Protein sequence: CASSLGPGDRSYTF.

DNA for the CDR3: TGTGCCAGCAGCTCCTCCAATTCACCCCTCCACTTT. It is translated as CASSSSNSPLHF. This chain joins TRBV9 and TRBJ1-6; the D is unclear. Germline CDR1 SGDLS, CDR2 YYNGEE. The CDR3 is made up of 12 amino acids. V lost 4 bases, J lost 7 bases, and 6 bases lay in between. Full variable domain (outside the CDR3, taken from reference TRBV9 and TRBJ1-6): DSGVTQTPKHLITATGQRVTLRCSPRSGDLSVYWYQQSLDQGLQFLIQYYNGEERAKGNILERFSAQQFPDLHSELNLSSLELGDSALYFCASSSSNSPLHFGNGTRLTVT.

The chain combines TRBV5-6 with TRBJ2-7; D is possibly TRBD1 (5 bases). Germline V gene sequence: CDR1 SGHDT, CDR2 YYEEEE. V was shortened by 5 bases and J by 4 bases, with 13 bases between the two germline ends. The CDR3 consists of 13 residues. The CDR3 DNA is TGTGCCAGCAGACCAAACGACAGATACGAGCAGTACTTC. Its translation: CASRPNDRYEQYF.

The rearrangement joins TRBV28 to TRBJ2-7; D call uncertain. Per germline, CDR1 MDHEN and CDR2 SYDVKM. Trimming removed 4 bases at V and 6 bases at J, with 10 bases between. There are 12 residues in the CDR3. CDR3 residues: CASSYSVREQYF. For the CDR3, the DNA is TGTGCCAGCAGTTACAGTGTCCGCGAGCAGTACTTC.

The J gene is TRBJ1-1, the V gene TRBV5-4, with a weak D call TRBD1 (5 bases). With 1 base removed from V and 4 bases from J, the gap between germline ends came to 8 bases. Germline V gene lookup returns CDR1 SGHNT and CDR2 YYREEE (reference sequence). The CDR3 loop spans 13 amino acids. The CDR3 loop reads CASSLRGSTEAFF. CDR3 nucleotides: TGTGCCAGCAGCTTGAGGGGATCCACTGAAGCTTTCTTT.

The chain has TRBV6-1 and TRBJ1-2; a possible D gene is TRBD1 (5 bases). The germline V and J ends were trimmed by 4 bases and 2 bases, with 8 bases remaining between them. Germline values: CDR1 MNHNS, CDR2 SASEGT. The CDR3 totals 13 residues. For the CDR3, the DNA is TGTGCCAGCAGTGGAACAGGCAACTATGGCTACACCTTC. It codes for CASSGTGNYGYTF.

The rearrangement joins TRBV5-4 to TRBJ2-2; TRBD1 matches 9 bases. CDR3 size: 15 residues. Germline V gene lookup returns CDR1 SGHNT and CDR2 YYREEE (reference sequence). The V and J ends lost 4 bases and 2 bases, in that order; junction bases with no gene match: 3. The CDR3 bases are TGTGCCAGCAGCGCAACAGGGGGCAACACCGGGGAGCTGTTTTTT. This encodes CASSATGGNTGELFF.

In the case of this clone: One end of the junction varies from germline; a read error may be responsible. The rearrangement joins TRBV29-1 to TRBJ2-1; D is unresolved. Germline CDR1 reads SQVTM; CDR2 reads ANQGSEA. CDR3 length: 12 residues. The CDR3 nucleotides read TGCAGCGTTGAAGGCCCGCTGTCTAGTAAGGTCTTC. Its protein product is CSVEGPLSSKVF.

The rearrangement links TRBV7-3 to TRBJ2-1, with 9 bases identical to TRBD2. The CDR3 length is 12 residues. CDR1 is SGHTA, CDR2 FQGTGA, per germline. V shed 4 bases and J 10 bases; nucleotides not matched to a gene: 2. CDR3 sequence reads: CASSSGTSEQFF. The CDR3 DNA reads as TGTGCCAGCAGCTCCGGGACTAGCGAGCAGTTCTTC.

This clone was detected a few times. This chain connects TRBV4-1 to TRBJ2-3; D is perhaps TRBD2 (7 bases). The CDR3 has 16 amino acids. Germline CDR1 MGHRA, CDR2 YSYEKL. The V end was cut by 4 bases, the J end by 4 bases, with 18 bases between. CDR3 coding DNA: TGCGCCAGCAGCCGAGGCGGGAGAGGGGGTCCAGATACGCAGTATTTT. Translated: CASSRGGRGGPDTQYF.

The rearrangement uses TRBV6-1 and TRBJ2-1; 13 positions match TRBD2. Germline assignment: CDR1 MNHNS and CDR2 SASEGT. V trimming: 6 bases; J trimming: 4 bases; junction bases outside the gene matches: 3. This CDR3 comprises 15 residues. Written as DNA, the CDR3 is TGTGCCAGCAGGGAGGGACTAGCGGGATACAATGAGCAGTTCTTC. It codes for CASREGLAGYNEQFF.

The chain combines TRBV7-8 with TRBJ1-1; 8 bases line up with TRBD1. Trimming at V came to 0 bases and at J to 1 base, leaving 4 bases not matched to a gene. Germline V gene data show CDR1 as SGHVS and CDR2 as FQNEAQ. This CDR3 region has 16 residues. The CDR3 DNA sequence: TGTGCCAGCAGCTTAGCTAGGACAGGGCCGAACACTGAAGCTTTCTTT. Its translation is CASSLARTGPNTEAFF. The full variable domain, its missing parts supplied by reference TRBV7-8 and TRBJ1-1, is GAGVSQSPRYKVAKRGQDVALRCDPISGHVSLFWYQQALGQGPEFLTYFQNEAQLDKSGLPSDRFFAERPEGSVSTLKIQRTQQEDSAVYLCASSLARTGPNTEAFFGQGTRLTVV.

V usage is TRBV7-9 and J usage is TRBJ1-2; D gene uncertain. The CDR3 loop spans 14 amino acids. V was trimmed by 6 bases and J by 3 bases, leaving 14 bases between them. From germline, CDR1 is SEHNR and CDR2 FQNEAQ (reference sequence). In nucleotides, the CDR3 is TGTGCCAGCAGTTCTGGACGGGGAGACTATGGCTACACCTTC. It encodes CASSSGRGDYGYTF.

The V and J genes are TRBV10-3 and TRBJ2-5, with TRBD1 matching 7 bases. The J segment lost 0 bases and the V segment lost 0 bases, leaving 10 bases of the junction unmatched. Germline V CDR1 and CDR2: ENHRY, SYGVKD. CDR3 length: 18 amino acids. CDR3 coding DNA: TGTGCCATCAGTGAGTCGAATCCGCAGGGGGTTTACCAAGAGACCCAGTACTTC. Its protein is CAISESNPQGVYQETQYF.

This rearrangement joins TRBV5-1 to TRBJ2-2; possibly TRBD2 for D (5 bases). V was clipped by 1 base and J by 5 bases, with 9 bases between them. The CDR3 loop spans 14 amino acids. Germline loops: CDR1 SGHRS, CDR2 YFSETQ. The CDR3 region is CASSLYPGTGELFF. CDR3 in DNA: TGCGCCAGCAGCTTGTATCCGGGGACCGGGGAGCTGTTTTTT. The full variable domain, with the rest looked up from reference TRBV5-1 and TRBJ2-2, is KAGVTQTPRYLIKTRGQQVTLSCSPISGHRSVSWYQQTPGQGLQFLFEYFSETQRNKGNFPGRFSGRQFSNSRSEMNVSTLELGDSALYLCASSLYPGTGELFFGEGSRLTVL.

The CDR3 reads CASSLQGPTLEQYF. For the CDR3, the DNA is TGTGCCAGCAGCCTACAGGGTCCGACGCTCGAGCAGTACTTC. The chain joins TRBV2 to TRBJ2-7, with D possibly matching TRBD1 (6 bases). The CDR3 has 14 residues. The germline V and J ends were trimmed by 6 bases and 6 bases, with 18 bases remaining between them. Germline V CDR1 and CDR2: SNHLY, FYNNEI. The variable domain in full, with the rest retrieved from reference TRBV2 and TRBJ2-7, is EPEVTQTPSHQVTQMGQEVILRCVPISNHLYFYWYRQILGQKVEFLVSFYNNEISEKSEIFDDQFSVERPDGSNFTLKIRSTKLEDSAMYFCASSLQGPTLEQYFGPGTRLTVT.

The J gene is TRBJ1-2, the V gene TRBV6-5, with 8 bases matching TRBD1. The CDR3 has 13 residues. Germline V lookup: CDR1 MNHEY, CDR2 SVGAGI. The V and J ends lost 3 bases and 8 bases, in that order; junction bases with no gene match: 5. The CDR3 DNA reads as TGTGCCAGCAGTTATGGACAGGGAGAGGGCTACACCTTC. Translation gives CASSYGQGEGYTF.

The V gene is TRBV7-2, the J gene TRBJ1-5; a weak D match, TRBD1 (6 bases). The CDR3 runs to 15 residues. V was clipped by 1 base and J by 4 bases, with 11 bases between them. Germline CDR1 is SGHTA and CDR2 is FQGNSA. The CDR3 bases are TGTGCCAGCAGCTTAGACGACAGGCAAAATCAGCCCCAGCATTTT. It encodes CASSLDDRQNQPQHF. The complete variable domain, with remaining parts taken from reference TRBV7-2 and TRBJ1-5, reads GAGVSQSPSNKVTEKGKDVELRCDPISGHTALYWYRQSLGQGLEFLIYFQGNSAPDKSGLPSDRFSAERTGGSVSTLTIQRTQQEDSAVYLCASSLDDRQNQPQHFGDGTRLSIL.

With regard to this clone: The junction departs from germline at one end; a sequencing error may be responsible. The sample holds other DNA sequences that translate to the same CDR3. The CDR3 DNA sequence: TGCGCCAGCAGGGGTGGGACAGGGACAGATACGCAATATTTT. This gives the protein CASRGGTGTDTQYF. The V gene is TRBV10-2, the J gene TRBJ2-3; 9 nucleotides agree with TRBD1. CDR1 WSHSY and CDR2 SAAADI come from the germline V gene. The CDR3 sequence is 14 residues long.

The chain employs TRBV27 and TRBJ2-5; 9 bases are shared with TRBD1. The CDR3 is made up of 15 amino acids. The trim removed 10 bases at V and 1 base at J, leaving 10 bases unmatched. The germline V gene has CDR1 MNHEY and CDR2 SMNVEV (reference sequence). CDR3 in DNA: TGTGCCACCAAGGACAGGGGTCCCTCCCAAGAGACCCAGTACTTC. It is translated as CATKDRGPSQETQYF.

This clone was counted once. The V and J genes are TRBV18 and TRBJ1-2; D unresolved. The V end was cut by 2 bases, the J end by 7 bases, with 5 bases between. Germline CDR1 and CDR2: KGHSH and LQKENI. The CDR3 contains 11 residues. In nucleotides, the CDR3 is TGTGCCAGCTCACCAGGGAGTGGCTACACCTTC. This translates into CASSPGSGYTF.

There are a few counts of this clone. This rearrangement joins TRBV4-1 to TRBJ1-1; TRBD1 agrees at 11 bases. Per the germline V gene, CDR1 is MGHRA and CDR2 is YSYEKL. This CDR3 comprises 18 residues. V shed 1 base and J 1 base; nucleotides not matched to a gene: 8. The CDR3 is CASSQASGTGGRNTEAFF. CDR3 sequence (DNA): TGCGCCAGCAGCCAAGCCTCCGGGACAGGGGGAAGGAACACTGAAGCTTTCTTT.